This entry describes one TCR beta chain. The target antigen is unknown. Unique molecular identifiers were used to barcode this TCRbeta library. MiXCR, run by TCRdb on the PCR reads, gives a single entry per CDR3 protein. The sample includes hundreds of thousands of distinct CDR3 sequences, around 13% seen only once; the top ten take 0.79%. The data stem from a study of T-cell reconstitution after alpha-beta-depleted transplantation in children. General study points: Fresh T-cell production supplied most of the T-cell counts and diversity seen one year after transplant. Several hundred expanded graft clones reportedly supplied alpha-beta T cells about two months after transplant.

Germline V CDR1 and CDR2: SQVTM, ANQGSEA. Deletions cut 5 bases from V and 5 bases from J, with 3 bases between. This CDR3 spans 9 amino acids. Sequences were derived from PBMCs, sampled before TCRalphabeta/CD19-depleted stem cell transplant. The clonotype comes from a girl aged 2 to 10 with congenital amegakaryocytic thrombocytopenia, due to receive a stem cell transplant. The V call is TRBV29-1, the J call TRBJ1-1; D uncertain. The CDR3 loop reads CSVSTEAFF. CDR3 DNA sequence: TGCAGCGTTAGTACTGAAGCTTTCTTT. The entire variable domain, with the rest obtained from reference TRBV29-1 and TRBJ1-1, is as follows: SAVISQKPSRDICQRGTSLTIQCQVDSQVTMMFWYRQQPGQSLTLIATANQGSEATYESGFVIDKFPISRPNLTFSTLTVSNMSPEDSSIYLCSVSTEAFFGQGTRLTVV.